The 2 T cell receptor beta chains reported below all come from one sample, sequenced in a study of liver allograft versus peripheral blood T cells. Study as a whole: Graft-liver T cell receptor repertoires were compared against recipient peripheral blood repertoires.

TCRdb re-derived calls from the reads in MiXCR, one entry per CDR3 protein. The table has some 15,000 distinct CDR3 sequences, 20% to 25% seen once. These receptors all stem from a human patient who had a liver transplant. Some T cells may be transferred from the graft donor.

CDR3 DNA: TGTGCCAGCAGCCCGGACGGCGCCACTGAAGCTTTCTTT. It encodes CASSPDGATEAFF. The chain is built from TRBV7-9 and TRBJ1-1; unclear D gene. The germline V gene has CDR1 SEHNR and CDR2 FQNEAQ (reference sequence). The germline V and J ends were trimmed by 5 bases and 4 bases, with 11 bases remaining between them. The length of the CDR3 is 13 residues.

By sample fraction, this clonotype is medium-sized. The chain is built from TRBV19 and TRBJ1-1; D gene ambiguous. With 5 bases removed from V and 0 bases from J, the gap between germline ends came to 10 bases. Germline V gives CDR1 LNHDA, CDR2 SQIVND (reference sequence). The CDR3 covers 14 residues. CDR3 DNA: TGTGCCAGTAGTGTACCCGATATGAACACTGAAGCTTTCTTT. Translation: CASSVPDMNTEAFF.